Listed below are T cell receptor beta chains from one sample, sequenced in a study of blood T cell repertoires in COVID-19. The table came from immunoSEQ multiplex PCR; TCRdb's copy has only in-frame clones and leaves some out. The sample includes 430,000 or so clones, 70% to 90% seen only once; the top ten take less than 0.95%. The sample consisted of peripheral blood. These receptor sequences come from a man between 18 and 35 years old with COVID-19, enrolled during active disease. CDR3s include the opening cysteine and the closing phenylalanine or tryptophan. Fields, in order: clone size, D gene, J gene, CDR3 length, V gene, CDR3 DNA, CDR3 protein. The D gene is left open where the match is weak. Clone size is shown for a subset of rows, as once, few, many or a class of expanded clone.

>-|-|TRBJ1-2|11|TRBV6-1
TGTGCCAGCAGTGAAGCGATTAGGACTGACTTC
CASSEAIRTDF
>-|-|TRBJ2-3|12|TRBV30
TGTGCCTGGAGGGGGGCGGCAGATACGCAGTATTTT
CAWRGAADTQYF
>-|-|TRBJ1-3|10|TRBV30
TGTGCCTGGGGTCTCAACACCATATATTTT
CAWGLNTIYF
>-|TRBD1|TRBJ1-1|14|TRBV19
TGTGCCAGTAGCTGGACAGGGGGCGACACTGAAGCTTTCTTT
CASSWTGGDTEAFF
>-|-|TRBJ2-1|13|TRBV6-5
TGTGCCAGCAGCCTGAGCGCACACAATGAGCAGTTCTTC
CASSLSAHNEQFF
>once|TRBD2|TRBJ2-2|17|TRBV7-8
TGTGCCAGCAATGGACAGAAGACTAGCGTGAACACCGGGGAGCTGTTTTTT
CASNGQKTSVNTGELFF
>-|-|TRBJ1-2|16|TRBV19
TGTGCCAGTAGTTACCCGCAGGGCCAAGCTAACTATGGCTACACCTTC
CASSYPQGQANYGYTF
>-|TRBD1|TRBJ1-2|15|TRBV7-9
TGTGCCAGCAGCTTGGCCCAGACAGGGGGCGATGGCTACACCTTC
CASSLAQTGGDGYTF
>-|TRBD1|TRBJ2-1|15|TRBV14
TGTGCCAGCAGCCAAGGGACAGGATCCTACAATGAGCAGTTCTTC
CASSQGTGSYNEQFF
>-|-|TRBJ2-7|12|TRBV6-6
TGTGCCCCCGGCGTTGGGGCCGGCGAGCAGTACTTC
CAPGVGAGEQYF
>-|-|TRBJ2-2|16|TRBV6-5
TGTGCCAGCACTTACCAGGGACTTTCCAACACCGGGGAGCTGTTTTTT
CASTYQGLSNTGELFF
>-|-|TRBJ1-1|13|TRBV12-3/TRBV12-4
TGTGCCAGCAGCCCAGTCCTGAACACTGAAGCTTTCTTT
CASSPVLNTEAFF
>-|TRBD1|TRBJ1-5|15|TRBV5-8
TGTGCCAGCAGCGGGCGGGACAGGGACAATCAGCCCCAGCATTTT
CASSGRDRDNQPQHF
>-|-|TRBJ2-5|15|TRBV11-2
TGTGCCAGCAGCAAGGCCCTAGTATCGGGAGAGACCCAGTACTTC
CASSKALVSGETQYF